These 2 T cell receptor beta chains were all obtained from the same sample, sequenced in a study of cytomegalovirus exposure and HLA in healthy donors. The assay was immunoSEQ multiplex PCR, and TCRdb's table has in-frame clones only and misses some. The sample carries over 150,000 clones, around 81% recorded once. Source material: PBMCs. The receptors originated from a young woman in good health and CMV-seropositive.

The V gene is TRBV4-2, the J gene TRBJ2-7, with TRBD2 matching over 9 bases. CDR3 length: 16 amino acids. The V gene's germline CDR1 is LGHNA and CDR2 YNFKEQ. V was pared by 0 bases and J by 2 bases, with 5 bases of the junction left unmatched. CDR3 in amino acids: CASSQDLGGGAYEQYF. CDR3 sequence (DNA): TGTGCCAGCAGCCAAGATTTGGGCGGGGGGGCCTACGAGCAGTACTTC.

This chain joins TRBV5-1 and TRBJ2-5; 7 bases map to TRBD2. Germline assignment: CDR1 SGHRS and CDR2 YFSETQ. V gave up 4 bases and J gave up 4 bases; unmatched junction bases: 16. The CDR3 has 17 residues. The CDR3 region is CASSHSGVLSGAETQYF. In nucleotides, the CDR3 is TGCGCCAGCAGCCACAGCGGGGTATTGAGTGGGGCAGAGACCCAGTACTTC. Combining the CDR3 with reference TRBV5-1 and TRBJ2-5 gives the whole variable domain KAGVTQTPRYLIKTRGQQVTLSCSPISGHRSVSWYQQTPGQGLQFLFEYFSETQRNKGNFPGRFSGRQFSNSRSEMNVSTLELGDSALYLCASSHSGVLSGAETQYFGPGTRLLVL.